Below are 17 T cell receptor beta chains sequenced from a single sample in a study of identical twins. TCRdb reprocessed the 5' RACE reads with MiXCR, giving one entry per CDR3 protein. This sample has 1.5 million to 2 million distinct CDR3 sequences, with less than 40% found just once. The specimen sequenced was cord blood. The receptors were sampled from a newborn girl in good health.

This clonotype turned up a few times. V is TRBV6-5 and J is TRBJ2-5; TRBD2 matches at 8 bases. Germline V CDR1 and CDR2: MNHEY, SVGAGI. The ends lost 6 bases at V and 5 bases at J; junction bases unmatched: 11. This CDR3 comprises 15 residues. The CDR3 here is CASRTNGLAVETQYF. CDR3 bases: TGTGCCAGCAGGACAAACGGACTAGCAGTCGAGACCCAGTACTTC.

V gene TRBV20-1 combines with J gene TRBJ2-1; 11 nucleotides align to TRBD2. This CDR3 has 13 residues. J was trimmed by 5 bases and V by 5 bases; bases with no gene match: 2. Germline CDR1 and CDR2: DFQATT and SNEGSKA (reference sequence). CDR3 region: CSALLAGDNEQFF. In nucleotides, the CDR3 is TGCAGTGCTTTACTAGCGGGAGACAATGAGCAGTTCTTC.

The sample holds one count of this clonotype. A much larger clone differs by one base, so this may be a read error. The rearrangement links TRBV20-1 to TRBJ1-2; D call uncertain. Germline CDR1 DFQATT, CDR2 SNEGSKA (reference sequence). The CDR3 loop spans 13 amino acids. Trimming left V 0 bases short and J 4 bases short, with 9 bases between. The CDR3 loop reads CSARDRAVYGYTF. CDR3 nucleotide sequence: TGCAGTGCTAGAGATCGGGCAGTCTATGGCTACACCTTC.

Worth noting for this clonotype: The junction differs from germline at one of its ends, possibly a read error. V gene TRBV11-2 combines with J gene TRBJ2-3; 7 bases map to TRBD1. The CDR3 loop spans 15 amino acids. Germline V gene lookup returns CDR1 SGHAT and CDR2 FQNNGV. Written as DNA, the CDR3 is TGTGCCAGCAGCTTAGGACAGGGCGGCACAGATGCGCAGTATTTT. This codes for CASSLGQGGTDAQYF. Together with reference TRBV11-2 and TRBJ2-3, the CDR3 gives the full variable domain: EAGVAQSPRYKIIEKRQSVAFWCNPISGHATLYWYQQILGQGPKLLIQFQNNGVVDDSQLPKDRFSAERLKGVDSTLKIQPAKLEDSAVYLCASSLGQGGTDAQYFGPGTRLTVL.

The V and J genes are TRBV6-2 or TRBV6-3 and TRBJ2-1; 11 bases agree with TRBD2. This CDR3 spans 16 amino acids. The germline CDR1 and CDR2 sequences are MNHEY and SVGEGT. J gave up 4 bases and V 2 bases, and 4 bases lay outside the gene matches. The CDR3 is CASSYPRTSGYNEQFF. The CDR3 DNA reads as TGTGCCAGCAGTTACCCCCGGACTAGCGGGTACAATGAGCAGTTCTTC.

This clonotype was counted between two and nine times. This CDR3 is CASTPAKGTANYGYTF. The CDR3 DNA reads TGTGCCAGCACCCCTGCCAAGGGGACAGCTAACTATGGCTACACCTTC. The J gene is TRBJ1-2, the V gene TRBV28, with 7 bases that match TRBD1. The germline CDR1 and CDR2 sequences are MDHEN and SYDVKM. There are 16 residues in the CDR3. Trimming at V came to 7 bases and at J to 0 bases, leaving 11 bases not matched to a gene.

This clonotype has just a few counts. The chain uses TRBV27 and TRBJ1-2, with 9 nucleotides matching TRBD1. Trimming took 4 bases from V and 4 from J; bases not matched to a gene: 7. The CDR3 contains 15 residues. CDR1 and CDR2 from the germline V gene are MNHEY and SMNVEV (reference sequence). The chain's CDR3 is CASSSYRGQGYGYTF. Here the CDR3 DNA reads TGTGCCAGCAGTTCCTACAGGGGGCAGGGCTATGGCTACACCTTC.

V and J are TRBV20-1 and TRBJ1-1; D is possibly TRBD1 (6 bases). Between the trimmed V and J ends, which lost 3 bases and 1 base, there was a span of 12 bases. The CDR3 spans 14 residues. The germline CDR1 and CDR2 sequences are DFQATT and SNEGSKA (reference sequence). The CDR3 DNA follows: TGCAGTGCTAGGCCGGGGGGGCGGAACACTGAAGCTTTCTTT. Translating gives CSARPGGRNTEAFF.

The gene calls are TRBV7-2 and TRBJ2-1, with 15 positions matching TRBD2. The germline V gene has CDR1 SGHTA and CDR2 FQGNSA. V shed 4 bases, J shed 8 bases, and the junction held 9 bases outside the gene matches. The CDR3 loop spans 17 amino acids. CDR3 region: CASSSGLAGGLGDEQFF. Written as DNA, the CDR3 is TGTGCCAGCAGCTCCGGACTAGCGGGAGGGTTGGGGGATGAGCAGTTCTTC.

This clonotype showed up just a few times. J is TRBJ2-3 and V is TRBV20-1; D is perhaps TRBD2 (6 bases). There are 14 residues in the CDR3. The V gene's germline CDR1 is DFQATT and CDR2 SNEGSKA (reference sequence). V was cut by 6 bases and J by 2 bases, with 15 bases left in between. CDR3 in DNA: TGCAGTGCGGCCGATCGGGGGTTCACAGATACGCAGTATTTT. This sequence encodes CSAADRGFTDTQYF.

V gene TRBV5-1 combines with J gene TRBJ1-1; D is possibly TRBD1 (6 bases). Germline values: CDR1 SGHRS, CDR2 YFSETQ. Trimming left V 0 bases short and J 5 bases short, with 17 bases between. The CDR3 covers 16 residues. The CDR3 region is CASSLGGEDRVTEAFF. As DNA, the CDR3 is TGCGCCAGCAGCTTGGGGGGCGAGGACAGAGTAACTGAAGCTTTCTTT.

This chain uses TRBV12-3 or TRBV12-4 with TRBJ2-2, with 10 nucleotides matching TRBD2. J was trimmed by 5 bases and V by 5 bases; bases with no gene match: 14. This CDR3 has 18 amino acids. In DNA form, the CDR3 reads TGTGCCAGCAGTCCCCATTTTTGGAGCGGGGGGGAAACCGGGGAGCTGTTTTTT. This encodes CASSPHFWSGGETGELFF.

The rearrangement links TRBV24-1 to TRBJ2-2; 8 bases align to TRBD1. The CDR3 runs 16 residues. The ends lost 2 bases at V and 5 bases at J; junction bases unmatched: 6. Germline-derived CDR1 and CDR2 are KGHDR and SFDVKD. This chain's CDR3 is CATSDSRRGRTGELFF. The CDR3 DNA follows: TGTGCCACCAGTGATTCGCGCAGGGGGCGGACCGGGGAGCTGTTTTTT.

A few counts support this clonotype. The CDR3 DNA sequence: TGTGCCAGCACCTCGGGACCTGCCGACACAGATACGCAGTATTTT. It is translated as CASTSGPADTDTQYF. This chain uses TRBV2 with TRBJ2-3; D is perhaps TRBD1 or TRBD2 (5 bases each). Per the germline V gene, CDR1 is SNHLY and CDR2 is FYNNEI. V was shortened by 7 bases and J by 2 bases, with 16 bases between the two germline ends. There are 15 residues in the CDR3.

This clonotype was counted only a few times. The V call is TRBV9, the J call TRBJ2-1; D is unresolved. Gene TRBJ2-7 matches the end of the DNA better, so the J call may be wrong. CDR3 length: 13 amino acids. Per germline, CDR1 SGDLS and CDR2 YYNGEE. The CDR3 DNA follows: TGTGCCAGCAGCGTAGCCGGGTACAATGAGCAGTACTTC. Its protein is CASSVAGYNEQYF.

The sample holds a few counts of this clonotype. As DNA, the CDR3 is TGTGCCAGCTCAGCTCCCCCAGGAGGGAAAAACATTCAGTACTTC. Translated, it gives CASSAPPGGKNIQYF. The rearrangement links TRBV18 to TRBJ2-4; possibly TRBD2 for D (6 bases). CDR1 and CDR2 (germline): KGHSH, LQKENI. This CDR3 is 15 amino acids long. Trimming took 5 bases from V and 4 from J, leaving 15 bases between them.

The chain recombines TRBV5-1 with TRBJ1-2; TRBD1 might be the D (6 bases). The CDR3 is made up of 15 amino acids. Germline lookup yields CDR1 SGHRS and CDR2 YFSETQ. V lost 4 bases to trimming and J lost 0 bases, with 13 bases between them. This CDR3 reads CASSHGQSANYGYTF. The DNA for the CDR3 is TGCGCCAGCAGCCATGGACAGTCAGCTAACTATGGCTACACCTTC. Full variable domain (remainder filled in from reference TRBV5-1 and TRBJ1-2): KAGVTQTPRYLIKTRGQQVTLSCSPISGHRSVSWYQQTPGQGLQFLFEYFSETQRNKGNFPGRFSGRQFSNSRSEMNVSTLELGDSALYLCASSHGQSANYGYTFGSGTRLTVV.